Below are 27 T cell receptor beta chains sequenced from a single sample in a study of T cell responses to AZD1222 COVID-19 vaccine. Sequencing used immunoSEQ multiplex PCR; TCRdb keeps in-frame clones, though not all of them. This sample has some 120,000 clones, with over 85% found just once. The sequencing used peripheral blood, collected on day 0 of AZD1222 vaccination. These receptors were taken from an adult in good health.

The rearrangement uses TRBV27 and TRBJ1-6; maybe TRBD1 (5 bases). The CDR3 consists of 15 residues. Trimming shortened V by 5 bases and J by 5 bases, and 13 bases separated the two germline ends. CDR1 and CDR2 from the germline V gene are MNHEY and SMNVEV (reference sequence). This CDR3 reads CASSPTGADNSPLHF. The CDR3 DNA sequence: TGTGCCAGCAGTCCTACAGGAGCTGATAATTCACCCCTCCACTTT.

CDR3 in amino acids: CASSLGQGFRETEAFF. The CDR3 nucleotides are TGTGCCAGCAGCTTAGGACAGGGGTTTAGGGAGACTGAAGCTTTCTTT. The rearrangement uses TRBV5-4 and TRBJ1-1, with TRBD1 identical over 9 bases. The germline V gene has CDR1 SGHNT and CDR2 YYREEE (reference sequence). V was pared by 2 bases and J by 5 bases, with 10 bases of the junction left unmatched. The CDR3 contains 16 residues. Complete variable domain (other parts from reference TRBV5-4 and TRBJ1-1): ETGVTQSPTHLIKTRGQQVTLRCSSQSGHNTVSWYQQALGQGPQFIFQYYREEENGRGNFPPRFSGLQFPNYSSELNVNALELDDSALYLCASSLGQGFRETEAFFGQGTRLTVV.

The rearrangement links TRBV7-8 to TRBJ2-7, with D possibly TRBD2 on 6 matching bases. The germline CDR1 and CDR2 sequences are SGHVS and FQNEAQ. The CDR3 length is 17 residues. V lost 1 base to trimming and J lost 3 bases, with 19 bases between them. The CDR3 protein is CASSLVGGRAVGYEQYF. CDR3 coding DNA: TGTGCCAGCAGCTTAGTGGGAGGCAGGGCGGTTGGCTACGAGCAGTACTTC.

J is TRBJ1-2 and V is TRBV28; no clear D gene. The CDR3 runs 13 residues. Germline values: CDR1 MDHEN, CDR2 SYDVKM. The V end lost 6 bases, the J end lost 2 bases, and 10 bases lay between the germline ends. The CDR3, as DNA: TGTGCCAGCAGGGCGGAACTAAACTATGGCTACACCTTC. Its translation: CASRAELNYGYTF.

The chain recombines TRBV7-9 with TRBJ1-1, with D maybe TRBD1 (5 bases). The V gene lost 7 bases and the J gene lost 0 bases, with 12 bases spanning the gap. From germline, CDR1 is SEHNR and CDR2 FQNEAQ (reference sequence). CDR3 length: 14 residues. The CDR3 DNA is TGTGCCAGCATGCACCGGGGGATGAACACTGAAGCTTTCTTT. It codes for CASMHRGMNTEAFF.

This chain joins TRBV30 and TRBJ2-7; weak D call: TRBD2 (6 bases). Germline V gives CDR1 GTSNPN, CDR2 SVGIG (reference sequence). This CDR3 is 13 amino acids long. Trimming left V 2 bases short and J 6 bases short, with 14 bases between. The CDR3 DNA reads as TGTGCCTGGAGTCTCGGGCGGGAACTCGAGCAGTACTTC. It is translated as CAWSLGRELEQYF.

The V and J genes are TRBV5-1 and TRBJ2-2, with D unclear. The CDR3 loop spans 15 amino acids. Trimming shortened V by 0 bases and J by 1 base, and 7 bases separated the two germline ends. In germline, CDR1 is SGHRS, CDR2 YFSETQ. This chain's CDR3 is CASSLAGLNTGELFF. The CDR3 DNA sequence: TGCGCCAGCAGCTTGGCAGGCCTGAACACCGGGGAGCTGTTTTTT.

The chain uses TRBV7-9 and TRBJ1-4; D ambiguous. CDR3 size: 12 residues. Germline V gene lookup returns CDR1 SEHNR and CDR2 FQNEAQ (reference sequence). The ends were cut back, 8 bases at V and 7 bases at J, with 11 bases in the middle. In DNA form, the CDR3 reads TGTGCCAGCTGTCCTTTGGGTGAAAAACTGTTTTTT. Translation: CASCPLGEKLFF. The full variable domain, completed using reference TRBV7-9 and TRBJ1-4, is DTGVSQNPRHKITKRGQNVTFRCDPISEHNRLYWYRQTLGQGPEFLTYFQNEAQLEKSRLLSDRFSAERPKGSFSTLEIQRTEQGDSAMYLCASCPLGEKLFFGSGTQLSVL.

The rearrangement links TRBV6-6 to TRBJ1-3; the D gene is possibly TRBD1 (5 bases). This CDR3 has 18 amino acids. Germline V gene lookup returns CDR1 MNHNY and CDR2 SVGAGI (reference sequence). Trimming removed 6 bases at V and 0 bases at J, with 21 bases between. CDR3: CASSRTPGPGDSGNTIYF. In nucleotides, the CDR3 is TGTGCCAGCAGCCGAACCCCAGGGCCCGGAGACTCTGGAAACACCATATATTTT.

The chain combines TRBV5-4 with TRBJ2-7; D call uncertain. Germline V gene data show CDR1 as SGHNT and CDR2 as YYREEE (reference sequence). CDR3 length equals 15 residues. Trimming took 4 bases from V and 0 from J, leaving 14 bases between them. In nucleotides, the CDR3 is TGTGCCAGCAGCCCTGAAGGGTCTCTCTCCTACGAGCAGTACTTC. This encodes CASSPEGSLSYEQYF.

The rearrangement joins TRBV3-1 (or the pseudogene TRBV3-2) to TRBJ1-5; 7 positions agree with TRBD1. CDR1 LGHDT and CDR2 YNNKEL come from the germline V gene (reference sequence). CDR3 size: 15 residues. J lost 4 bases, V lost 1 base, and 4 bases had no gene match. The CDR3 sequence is CASSQGAGGNQPQHF. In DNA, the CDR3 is TGTGCCAGCAGCCAAGGGGCAGGGGGTAATCAGCCCCAGCATTTT.

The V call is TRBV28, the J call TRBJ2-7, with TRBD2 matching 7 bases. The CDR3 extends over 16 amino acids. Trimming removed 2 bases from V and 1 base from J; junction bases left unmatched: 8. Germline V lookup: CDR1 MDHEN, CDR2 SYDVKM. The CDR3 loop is CASSLRLRGGSYEQYF. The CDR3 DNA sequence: TGTGCCAGCAGTTTACGGCTTCGCGGGGGATCCTACGAGCAGTACTTC.

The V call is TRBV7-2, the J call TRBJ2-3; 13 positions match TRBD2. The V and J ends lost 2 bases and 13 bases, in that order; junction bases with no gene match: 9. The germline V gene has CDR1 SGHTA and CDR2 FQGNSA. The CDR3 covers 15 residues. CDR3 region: CASSLTSGGVIKEYF. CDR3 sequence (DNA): TGTGCCAGCAGCTTAACTAGCGGGGGGGTAATTAAGGAGTATTTT. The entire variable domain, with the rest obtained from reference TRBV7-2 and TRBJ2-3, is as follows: GAGVSQSPSNKVTEKGKDVELRCDPISGHTALYWYRQSLGQGLEFLIYFQGNSAPDKSGLPSDRFSAERTGGSVSTLTIQRTQQEDSAVYLCASSLTSGGVIKEYFGPGTRLTVL.

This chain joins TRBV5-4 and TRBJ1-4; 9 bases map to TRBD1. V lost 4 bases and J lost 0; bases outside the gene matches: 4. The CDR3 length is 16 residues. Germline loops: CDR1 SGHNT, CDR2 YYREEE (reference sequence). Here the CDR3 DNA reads TGTGCCAGCAGCGTTTGGACAGGGGCAACTAATGAAAAACTGTTTTTT. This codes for CASSVWTGATNEKLFF. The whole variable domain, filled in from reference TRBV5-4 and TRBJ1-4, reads ETGVTQSPTHLIKTRGQQVTLRCSSQSGHNTVSWYQQALGQGPQFIFQYYREEENGRGNFPPRFSGLQFPNYSSELNVNALELDDSALYLCASSVWTGATNEKLFFGSGTQLSVL.

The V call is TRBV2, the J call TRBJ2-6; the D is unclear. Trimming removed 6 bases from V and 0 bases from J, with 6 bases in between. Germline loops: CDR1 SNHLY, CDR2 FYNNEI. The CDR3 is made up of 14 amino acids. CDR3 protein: CASRGNSGANVLTF. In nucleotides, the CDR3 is TGTGCCAGCAGGGGGAACTCTGGGGCCAACGTCCTGACTTTC.

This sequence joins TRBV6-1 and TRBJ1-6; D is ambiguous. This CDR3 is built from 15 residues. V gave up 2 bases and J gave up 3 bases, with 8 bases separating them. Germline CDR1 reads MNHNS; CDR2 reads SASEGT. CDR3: CASSEYGFYNSPLHF. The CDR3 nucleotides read TGTGCCAGCAGTGAATATGGTTTCTATAATTCACCCCTCCACTTT.

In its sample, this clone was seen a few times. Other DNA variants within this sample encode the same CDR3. The CDR3: CAISDNNQPQHF. CDR3 nucleotide sequence: TGTGCCATCAGCGACAACAACCAGCCCCAGCATTTT. This chain uses TRBV10-3 with TRBJ1-5; D uncertain. The germline gives CDR1 ENHRY, CDR2 SYGVKD. The CDR3 is 12 amino acids. With 6 bases removed from V and 7 bases from J, the gap between germline ends came to 10 bases.

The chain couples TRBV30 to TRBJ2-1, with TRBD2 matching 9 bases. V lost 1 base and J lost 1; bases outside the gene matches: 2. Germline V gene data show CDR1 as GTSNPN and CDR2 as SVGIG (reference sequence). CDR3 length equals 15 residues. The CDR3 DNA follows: TGTGCCTGGAGTGGTAGCGGGAGATCCTACAATGAGCAGTTCTTC. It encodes CAWSGSGRSYNEQFF.

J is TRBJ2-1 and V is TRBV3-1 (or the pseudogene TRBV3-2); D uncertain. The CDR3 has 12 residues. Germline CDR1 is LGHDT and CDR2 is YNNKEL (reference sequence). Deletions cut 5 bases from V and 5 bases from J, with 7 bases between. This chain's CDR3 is CASSGWDNEQFF. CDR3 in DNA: TGTGCCAGCAGCGGCTGGGACAATGAGCAGTTCTTC.

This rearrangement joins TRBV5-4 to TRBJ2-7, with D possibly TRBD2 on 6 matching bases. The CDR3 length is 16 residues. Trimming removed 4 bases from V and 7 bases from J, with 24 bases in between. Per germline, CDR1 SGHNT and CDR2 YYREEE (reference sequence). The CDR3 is CASSSVAGTQLNEQYF. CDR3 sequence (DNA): TGTGCCAGCAGCAGCGTCGCCGGGACTCAGCTAAATGAGCAGTACTTC.

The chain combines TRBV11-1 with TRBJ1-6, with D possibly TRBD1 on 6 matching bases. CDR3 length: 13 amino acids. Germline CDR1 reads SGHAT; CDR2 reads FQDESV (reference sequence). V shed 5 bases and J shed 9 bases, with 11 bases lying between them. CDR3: CASSGDKGSPLHF. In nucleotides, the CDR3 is TGTGCCAGCAGCGGGGACAAGGGTTCACCCCTCCACTTT.

This CDR3 is CASSLLTGESEKLFF. The CDR3 nucleotides read TGCGCCAGCAGCTTATTGACAGGGGAGTCTGAAAAACTGTTTTTT. The V gene is TRBV5-1, the J gene TRBJ1-4, with 8 nucleotides matching TRBD1. This CDR3 has 15 residues. V lost 2 bases and J lost 7; bases outside the gene matches: 7. The germline gives CDR1 SGHRS, CDR2 YFSETQ.

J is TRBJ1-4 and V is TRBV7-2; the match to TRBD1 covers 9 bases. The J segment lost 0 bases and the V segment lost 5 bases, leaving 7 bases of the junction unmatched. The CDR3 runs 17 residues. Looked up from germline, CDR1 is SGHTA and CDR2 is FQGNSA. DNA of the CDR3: TGTGCCAGCAGCCCTAGACAGGGGGTTGCAACTAATGAAAAACTGTTTTTT. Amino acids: CASSPRQGVATNEKLFF.

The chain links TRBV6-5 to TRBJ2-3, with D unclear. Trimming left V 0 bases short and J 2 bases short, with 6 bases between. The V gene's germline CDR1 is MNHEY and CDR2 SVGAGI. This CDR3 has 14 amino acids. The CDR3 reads CASSYSRTTDTQYF. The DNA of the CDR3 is TGTGCCAGCAGTTACTCGAGGACCACAGATACGCAGTATTTT.

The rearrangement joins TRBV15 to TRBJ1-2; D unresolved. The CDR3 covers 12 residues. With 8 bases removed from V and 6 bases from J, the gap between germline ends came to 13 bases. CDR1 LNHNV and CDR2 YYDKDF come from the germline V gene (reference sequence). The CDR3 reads CATSMLGDGYTF. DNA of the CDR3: TGTGCCACCTCTATGCTAGGCGATGGCTACACCTTC. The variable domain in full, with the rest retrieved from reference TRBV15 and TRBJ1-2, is DAMVIQNPRYQVTQFGKPVTLSCSQTLNHNVMYWYQQKSSQAPKLLFHYYDKDFNNEADTPDNFQSRRPNTSFCFLDIRSPGLGDTAMYLCATSMLGDGYTFGSGTRLTVV.

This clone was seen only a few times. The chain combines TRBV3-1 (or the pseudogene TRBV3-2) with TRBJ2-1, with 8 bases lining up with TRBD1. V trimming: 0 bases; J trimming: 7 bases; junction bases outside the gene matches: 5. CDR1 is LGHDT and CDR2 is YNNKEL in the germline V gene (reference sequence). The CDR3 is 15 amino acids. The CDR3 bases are TGTGCCAGCAGCCAAGACAGGGGGCGTTGGAATGAGCAGTTCTTC. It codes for CASSQDRGRWNEQFF.

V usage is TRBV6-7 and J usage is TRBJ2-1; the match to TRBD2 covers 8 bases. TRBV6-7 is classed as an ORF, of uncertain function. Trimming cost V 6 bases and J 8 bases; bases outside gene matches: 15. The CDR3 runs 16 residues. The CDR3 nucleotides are TGTGCCAGCAGCCACCCCCTCGCGGGGGGCACGGATGAGCAGTTCTTC. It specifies CASSHPLAGGTDEQFF.